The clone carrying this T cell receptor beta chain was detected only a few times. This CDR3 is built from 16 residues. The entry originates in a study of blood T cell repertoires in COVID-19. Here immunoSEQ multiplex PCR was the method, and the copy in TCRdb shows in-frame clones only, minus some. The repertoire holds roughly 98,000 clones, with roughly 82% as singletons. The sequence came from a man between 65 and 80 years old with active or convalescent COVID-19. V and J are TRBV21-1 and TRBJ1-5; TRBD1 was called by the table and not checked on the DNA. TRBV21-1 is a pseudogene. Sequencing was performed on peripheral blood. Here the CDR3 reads CASSTKGQGLVQPQHF. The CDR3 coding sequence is TGTGCCAGCAGCACCAAGGGACAGGGCCTCGTTCAGCCCCAGCATTTT.